These 10 T cell receptor beta chains were all obtained from the same sample, sequenced in a study of blood T cell repertoires in COVID-19. Sequencing used immunoSEQ multiplex PCR; TCRdb keeps in-frame clones, though not all of them. The sample records about 320,000 clones, roughly nine tenths being singletons. The sequencing input was PBMCs or T cells enriched from blood (not recorded which). These receptors were taken from a man in his sixties who had recovered from COVID-19.

The chain combines TRBV27 with TRBJ1-2, with a weak D call TRBD1 (5 bases). Trimming left V 6 bases short and J 5 bases short, with 25 bases between. CDR3 length: 17 amino acids. The germline gives CDR1 MNHEY, CDR2 SMNVEV (reference sequence). The CDR3 region is CASREDGSRVGYYGYTF. For the CDR3, the DNA is TGTGCCAGCAGAGAGGACGGGTCCAGGGTGGGGTATTATGGCTACACCTTC.

This clone was seen once. V usage is TRBV24-1 and J usage is TRBJ2-1; TRBD2 might be the D (5 bases). Germline assignment: CDR1 KGHDR and CDR2 SFDVKD. This CDR3 contains 15 residues. V was shortened by 2 bases and J by 9 bases, with 16 bases between the two germline ends. CDR3 loop: CATSDSRELGGEQFF. The DNA of the CDR3 is TGTGCCACCAGTGATTCTAGGGAGTTAGGTGGTGAGCAGTTCTTC.

V usage is TRBV5-1 and J usage is TRBJ2-7; TRBD2 might be the D (5 bases). V lost 4 bases to trimming and J lost 6 bases, with 17 bases between them. CDR1 is SGHRS and CDR2 is YFSETQ in the germline V gene. CDR3 length equals 14 residues. The CDR3 here is CASSPLSSSPEQYF. CDR3 sequence (DNA): TGCGCCAGCAGCCCCCTCTCTAGCTCCCCCGAGCAGTACTTC.

This chain uses TRBV5-6 with TRBJ2-7, with 10 bases aligning to TRBD2. This CDR3 is 18 amino acids long. CDR1 is SGHDT and CDR2 is YYEEEE in the germline V gene. J lost 2 bases, V lost 3 bases, and 14 bases had no gene match. The CDR3: CASSSEVAGGQRTYEQYF. The CDR3 nucleotides read TGTGCCAGCAGCTCCGAGGTAGCGGGAGGACAGCGTACCTACGAGCAGTACTTC.

As for this clone: Within the sample, other DNA sequences also encode this same CDR3. This chain connects TRBV28 to TRBJ1-2; D remains ambiguous. Trimming removed 5 bases from V and 4 bases from J, with 8 bases in between. The CDR3 covers 12 residues. The germline CDR1 and CDR2 sequences are MDHEN and SYDVKM. In DNA, the CDR3 is TGTGCCAGCAGTAGAGTCGGCTATGGCTACACCTTC. Translated: CASSRVGYGYTF.

V usage is TRBV6-6 and J usage is TRBJ1-5; 9 positions match TRBD1. The germline gives CDR1 MNHNY, CDR2 SVGAGI (reference sequence). V was pared by 5 bases and J by 2 bases, with 10 bases of the junction left unmatched. This CDR3 region has 17 residues. The CDR3 nucleotides read TGTGCCAGCAGTCCTCACTCGGGACAGGGAGGCAATCAGCCCCAGCATTTT. Its translation is CASSPHSGQGGNQPQHF.

This clone was detected only a few times. The chain recombines TRBV7-9 with TRBJ1-4; D is unclear. Germline CDR1 SEHNR, CDR2 FQNEAQ (reference sequence). Trimming took 3 bases from V and 11 from J, leaving 13 bases between them. This CDR3 spans 13 amino acids. The CDR3 region has the DNA TGTGCCAGCAGCTTGGAGGGAACCGGGAAACTGTTTTTT. The encoded protein is CASSLEGTGKLFF. Full variable domain (rest looked up from reference TRBV7-9 and TRBJ1-4): DTGVSQNPRHKITKRGQNVTFRCDPISEHNRLYWYRQTLGQGPEFLTYFQNEAQLEKSRLLSDRFSAERPKGSFSTLEIQRTEQGDSAMYLCASSLEGTGKLFFGSGTQLSVL.

The chain couples TRBV28 to TRBJ2-1, with TRBD1 identical over 7 bases. The V and J ends lost 10 bases and 4 bases, in that order; junction bases with no gene match: 10. CDR3 length equals 14 residues. Germline CDR1 MDHEN, CDR2 SYDVKM. CDR3 coding DNA: TGTGCCACCTTAGTAGGGGGCCTTTACAATGAGCAGTTCTTC. The encoded protein is CATLVGGLYNEQFF.

This CDR3 reads CASSQGGGGAINQPQHF. The CDR3 nucleotides read TGTGCCAGCAGCCAAGGGGGCGGCGGGGCAATTAATCAGCCCCAGCATTTT. The rearrangement links TRBV3-1 (or the pseudogene TRBV3-2) to TRBJ1-5, with D perhaps TRBD1 (5 bases). V was trimmed by 1 base and J by 4 bases, leaving 17 bases between them. The CDR3 spans 17 residues. Germline loops: CDR1 LGHDT, CDR2 YNNKEL (reference sequence).

The CDR3 DNA sequence: TGTGCCAGCAGCCCTCGGACAGGGGACAATGAGCAGTTCTTC. Protein sequence: CASSPRTGDNEQFF. The V gene is TRBV9, the J gene TRBJ2-1; 9 bases are shared with TRBD1. The CDR3 contains 14 residues. V was clipped by 4 bases and J by 5 bases; unmatched bases: 4. CDR1 is SGDLS and CDR2 is YYNGEE in the germline V gene.